This T cell receptor (beta chain) was sequenced for a study of blood T cell repertoires in COVID-19. Participants were aged roughly 18 to 89 years from about two dozen US areas. Clinical histories supplied by participants themselves formed the basis of cohort assignment. Trimming left V 8 bases short and J 0 bases short, with 10 bases between. Germline V gene lookup returns CDR1 KGHSH and CDR2 LQKENI. The CDR3 is 13 amino acids. Original processing notes: Using reference gene primer amplification, nucleated cell counts were estimated. Clones were sequenced by immunoSEQ multiplex PCR, and TCRdb holds only the in-frame ones, with some missing. That table is the source of V, J and clone size, and D and trimming were worked out from the DNA. The top ten hold 1.5% to 2% of the sample, which has hundreds of thousands of clones, almost 90% seen once.

The chain has TRBV18 and TRBJ1-1; D is perhaps TRBD1 (6 bases). The origin of this receptor is a woman aged 18-30 years with acute COVID-19. Sequenced input: PBMCs or T cells enriched from blood (not recorded which). CDR3 protein: CASTGTLNTEAFF. CDR3 nucleotide sequence: TGTGCCAGCACAGGGACCTTGAACACTGAAGCTTTCTTT.